Listed here is a single T cell receptor (beta chain). Antigen unknown. The data were obtained in a study of identical twins. Study results and caveats: Twins' excess sharing was less marked for out-of-frame beta sequences.

Germline CDR1 is SNHLY and CDR2 is FYNNEI. V was trimmed by 2 bases and J by 2 bases, leaving 4 bases between them. This CDR3 has 13 amino acids. Template switching introduced a universal primer site, and the cDNA bore unique molecular identifiers. TCRdb used MiXCR to reprocess the 5' RACE reads, holding one entry per CDR3 protein. Here the sample spans about 890,000 distinct CDR3 sequences, about 12% being singletons. All of the donors were Caucasians in good health. These data also featured in a second study, about yellow fever vaccine responses in identical twins.

The chain carries TRBV2 and TRBJ2-1; D not certain. The sample taken for sequencing was PBMCs. The source of this sequence is a young woman in good health. The DNA for the CDR3 is TGTGCCAGCAGTGAATCTGCCTACAATGAGCAGTTCTTC. This sequence encodes CASSESAYNEQFF.